Presented here are 10 T cell receptor beta chains from one specimen sequenced in a study of vaccination effects on CD4 cells after COVID-19. The antigens these receptors bind are not known. Following 10 days of culture, CD4+ T cells were isolated. Clones were sequenced by immunoSEQ multiplex PCR, and TCRdb holds only the in-frame ones, with some missing. Found here are around 40,000 clones, 65% to 70% of them singletons; the top ten hold 4% to 4.5%. The material sequenced was CD4+ T cells from PBMCs cultured without peptide, taken before COVID-19 vaccination. The receptor source for this set is a human donor who received a COVID-19 vaccine.

This clone was counted a single time. The genes are TRBV5-1 and TRBJ2-1; 11 nucleotides line up with TRBD2. Trimming cost V 0 bases and J 7 bases; bases outside gene matches: 9. CDR1 is SGHRS, CDR2 YFSETQ, per germline. This CDR3 contains 17 residues. CDR3 region: CASSLGPSGGPDNEQFF. The CDR3 DNA sequence: TGCGCCAGCAGCTTGGGCCCTAGCGGGGGGCCAGATAATGAGCAGTTCTTC.

This clone was observed a handful of times. This chain connects TRBV27 to TRBJ2-1; D unclear. The CDR3 is 13 residues long. V gave up 3 bases and J gave up 4 bases, with 7 bases separating them. CDR1 and CDR2 (germline): MNHEY, SMNVEV (reference sequence). The CDR3 sequence is CASSFGRYNEQFF. Written as DNA, the CDR3 is TGTGCCAGCAGTTTTGGGCGGTACAATGAGCAGTTCTTC.

The sample holds one count of this clone. This chain links TRBV6-5 with TRBJ1-3; no clear D. V lost 9 bases, J lost 4 bases, and 13 bases lay in between. The germline gives CDR1 MNHEY, CDR2 SVGAGI. CDR3 length: 13 amino acids. CDR3: CASMSFGGNTIYF. CDR3 sequence (DNA): TGTGCCAGTATGTCGTTTGGCGGAAACACCATATATTTT.

In its sample, this clone was seen a few times. The chain couples TRBV5-4 to TRBJ1-2, with 10 bases matching TRBD1. The CDR3 runs 14 residues. V shed 9 bases, J shed 4 bases, and the junction held 9 bases outside the gene matches. Germline CDR1 is SGHNT and CDR2 is YYREEE (reference sequence). The CDR3 DNA sequence: TGTGCCACACGGACAGGGGGTTATATCTATGGCTACACCTTC. Residues: CATRTGGYIYGYTF.

The genes are TRBV29-1 and TRBJ1-2; D is unclear. CDR3 length: 11 residues. Germline loops: CDR1 SQVTM, CDR2 ANQGSEA. V lost 5 bases and J 2 bases, leaving 6 bases between the germline ends. The CDR3 bases are TGCAGCGTTTACGGAAACTATGGCTACACCTTC. It is translated as CSVYGNYGYTF.

The chain carries TRBV20-1 and TRBJ1-2, with 7 positions matching TRBD1. Trimming at V came to 3 bases and at J to 0 bases, leaving 7 bases not matched to a gene. Germline CDR1 and CDR2: DFQATT and SNEGSKA (reference sequence). The CDR3 totals 15 residues. CDR3: CSASDRESPNYGYTF. The CDR3 DNA reads TGCAGTGCTAGTGACAGGGAGTCTCCTAACTATGGCTACACCTTC.

This chain uses TRBV7-9 with TRBJ2-1, with D perhaps matching TRBD1 (6 bases). CDR1 is SEHNR and CDR2 is FQNEAQ in the germline V gene (reference sequence). Trimming pared 1 base from V and 6 bases from J, leaving 13 bases between. The CDR3 runs to 15 residues. DNA for the CDR3: TGTGCCAGCAGCTTAGGGTCAGGGGTAGGCAATGAGCAGTTCTTC. This sequence encodes CASSLGSGVGNEQFF.

The chain employs TRBV5-5 and TRBJ2-3; perhaps TRBD1 as D (6 bases). V lost 1 base and J 5 bases, leaving 8 bases between the germline ends. The CDR3 contains 13 residues. CDR1 SGHKS and CDR2 YYEKEE come from the germline V gene (reference sequence). The CDR3 nucleotides are TGTGCCAGCAGCTTGAGAGGGGGAGATACGCAGTATTTT. Its protein product is CASSLRGGDTQYF.

The chain carries TRBV7-9 and TRBJ2-2; D gene ambiguous. Germline loops: CDR1 SEHNR, CDR2 FQNEAQ (reference sequence). CDR3 length equals 15 residues. Trimming stripped 3 bases from V and 0 bases from J, with 8 bases between. The CDR3 region has the DNA TGTGCCAGCAGCTTTGATCTAGCGAACACCGGGGAGCTGTTTTTT. Translation gives CASSFDLANTGELFF.

V and J are TRBV6-4 and TRBJ2-3, with 12 bases lining up with TRBD2. This CDR3 has 17 residues. Germline CDR1 and CDR2: MRHNA and SNTAGT. J lost 2 bases, V lost 2 bases, and 5 bases had no gene match. CDR3 DNA: TGTGCCAGCAGTGACGGTCTAGCGGGAGGGCTCACAGATACGCAGTATTTT. Translation gives CASSDGLAGGLTDTQYF.